This T cell receptor (beta chain) was obtained from a study of blood T cell repertoires in COVID-19. Using immunoSEQ multiplex PCR, the repertoire was profiled, and TCRdb retains in-frame clones only, with some absent. The sample records a few hundred thousand clones, 88% being singletons. Germline CDR1 SGDLS, CDR2 YYNGEE. The CDR3 loop spans 17 amino acids. V shed 0 bases and J 5 bases; nucleotides not matched to a gene: 12. Clinical history reported by participants formed the basis on which cohorts were assigned. The sequence was collected from a woman in her twenties or thirties who had recovered from COVID-19. Sequenced input: PBMCs or T cells enriched from blood (not recorded which). The chain carries TRBV9 and TRBJ2-7; TRBD2 agrees at 9 bases. CDR3 loop: CASSVAIPAGGVDEQYF. In nucleotides, the CDR3 is TGTGCCAGCAGCGTAGCGATCCCAGCGGGGGGTGTCGACGAGCAGTACTTC. Combining the CDR3 with reference TRBV9 and TRBJ2-7 gives the whole variable domain DSGVTQTPKHLITATGQRVTLRCSPRSGDLSVYWYQQSLDQGLQFLIQYYNGEERAKGNILERFSAQQFPDLHSELNLSSLELGDSALYFCASSVAIPAGGVDEQYFGPGTRLTVT.